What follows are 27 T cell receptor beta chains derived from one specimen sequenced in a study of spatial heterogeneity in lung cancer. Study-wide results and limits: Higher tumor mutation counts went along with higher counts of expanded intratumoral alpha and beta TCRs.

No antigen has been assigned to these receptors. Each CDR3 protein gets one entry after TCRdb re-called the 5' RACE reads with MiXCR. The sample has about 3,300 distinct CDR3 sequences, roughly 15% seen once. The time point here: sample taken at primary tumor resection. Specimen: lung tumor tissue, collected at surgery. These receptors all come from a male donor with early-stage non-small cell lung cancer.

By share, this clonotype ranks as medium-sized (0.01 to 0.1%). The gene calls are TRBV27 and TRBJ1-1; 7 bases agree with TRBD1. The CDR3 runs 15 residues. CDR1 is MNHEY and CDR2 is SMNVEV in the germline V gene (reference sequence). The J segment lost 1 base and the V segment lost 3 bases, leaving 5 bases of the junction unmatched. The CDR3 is CASSFYGQENTEAFF. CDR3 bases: TGTGCCAGCAGTTTCTACGGACAGGAGAACACTGAAGCTTTCTTT.

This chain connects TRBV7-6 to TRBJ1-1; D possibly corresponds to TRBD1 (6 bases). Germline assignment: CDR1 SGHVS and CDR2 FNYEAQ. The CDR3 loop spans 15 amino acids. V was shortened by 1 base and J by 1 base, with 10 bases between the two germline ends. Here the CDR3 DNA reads TGTGCCAGCAGCTTAGTCCACAGGGCGAACACTGAAGCTTTCTTT. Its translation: CASSLVHRANTEAFF.

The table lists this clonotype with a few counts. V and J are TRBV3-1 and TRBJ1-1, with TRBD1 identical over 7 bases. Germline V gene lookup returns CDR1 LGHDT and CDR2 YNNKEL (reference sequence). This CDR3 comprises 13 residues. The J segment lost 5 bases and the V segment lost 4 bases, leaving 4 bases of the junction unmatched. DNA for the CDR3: TGTGCCAGCAGCCCAGGGGGTCAAACTGAAGCTTTCTTT. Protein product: CASSPGGQTEAFF.

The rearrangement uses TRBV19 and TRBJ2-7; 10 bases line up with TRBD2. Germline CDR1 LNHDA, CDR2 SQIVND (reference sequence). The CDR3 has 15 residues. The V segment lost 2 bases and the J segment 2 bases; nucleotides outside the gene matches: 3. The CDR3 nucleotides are TGTGCCAGTAGTATACGGCTAGCGGGAGCCTACGAGCAGTACTTC. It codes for CASSIRLAGAYEQYF.

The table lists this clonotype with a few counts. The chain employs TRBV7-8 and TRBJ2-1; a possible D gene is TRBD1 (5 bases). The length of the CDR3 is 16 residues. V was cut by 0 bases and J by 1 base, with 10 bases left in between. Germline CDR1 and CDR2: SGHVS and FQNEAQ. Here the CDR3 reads CASSLAAGRSYNEQFF. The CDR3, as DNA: TGTGCCAGCAGCTTAGCAGCAGGGCGTTCCTACAATGAGCAGTTCTTC. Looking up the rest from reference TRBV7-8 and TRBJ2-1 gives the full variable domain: GAGVSQSPRYKVAKRGQDVALRCDPISGHVSLFWYQQALGQGPEFLTYFQNEAQLDKSGLPSDRFFAERPEGSVSTLKIQRTQQEDSAVYLCASSLAAGRSYNEQFFGPGTRLTVL.

The CDR3 spells CAISELSGGANSPLHF. CDR3 DNA: TGTGCCATCAGTGAGTTATCCGGGGGAGCGAATTCACCCCTCCACTTT. V and J are TRBV10-3 and TRBJ1-6, with D maybe TRBD1 (5 bases). V lost 1 base and J 7 bases, leaving 14 bases between the germline ends. Germline values: CDR1 ENHRY, CDR2 SYGVKD. The length of the CDR3 is 16 residues.

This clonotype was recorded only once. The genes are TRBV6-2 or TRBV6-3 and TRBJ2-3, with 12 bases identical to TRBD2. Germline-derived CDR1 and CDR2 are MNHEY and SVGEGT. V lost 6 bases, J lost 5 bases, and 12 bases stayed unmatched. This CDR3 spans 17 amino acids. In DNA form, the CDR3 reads TGTGCCAGCAGAATCTACCGACTAGCGGGAGTGGGAGATACGCAGTATTTT. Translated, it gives CASRIYRLAGVGDTQYF.

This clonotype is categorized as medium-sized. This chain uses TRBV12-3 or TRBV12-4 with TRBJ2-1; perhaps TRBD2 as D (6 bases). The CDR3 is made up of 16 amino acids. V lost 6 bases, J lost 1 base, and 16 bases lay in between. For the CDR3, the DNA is TGTGCCAGCAGGCCGGGTAGCGGAATATCCTACAATGAGCAGTTCTTC. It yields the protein CASRPGSGISYNEQFF.

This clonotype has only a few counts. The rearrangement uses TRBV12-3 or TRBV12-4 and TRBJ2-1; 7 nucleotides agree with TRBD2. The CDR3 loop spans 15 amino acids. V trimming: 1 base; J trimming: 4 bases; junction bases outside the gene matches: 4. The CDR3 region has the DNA TGTGCCAGCAGTTTAGGCGGGGGTAGTTACAATGAGCAGTTCTTC. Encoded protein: CASSLGGGSYNEQFF.

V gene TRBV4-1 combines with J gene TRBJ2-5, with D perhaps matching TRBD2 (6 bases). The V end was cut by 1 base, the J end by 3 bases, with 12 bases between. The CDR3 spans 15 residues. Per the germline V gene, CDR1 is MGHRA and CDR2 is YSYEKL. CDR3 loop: CASSQVGAGKETQYF. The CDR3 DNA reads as TGCGCCAGCAGCCAAGTAGGTGCGGGAAAAGAGACCCAGTACTTC.

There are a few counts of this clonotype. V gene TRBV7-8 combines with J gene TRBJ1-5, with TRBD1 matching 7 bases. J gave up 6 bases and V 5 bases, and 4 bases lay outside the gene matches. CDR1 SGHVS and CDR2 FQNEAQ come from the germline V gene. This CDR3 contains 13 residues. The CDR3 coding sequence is TGTGCCAGCAGCCGACAGGGTTCTCAGCCCCAGCATTTT. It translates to CASSRQGSQPQHF.

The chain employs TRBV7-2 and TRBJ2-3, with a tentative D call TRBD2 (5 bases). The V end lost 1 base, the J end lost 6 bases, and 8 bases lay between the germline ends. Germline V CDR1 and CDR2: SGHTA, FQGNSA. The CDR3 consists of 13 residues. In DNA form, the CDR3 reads TGTGCCAGCAGCTTAGGGGGAGAGGATACGCAGTATTTT. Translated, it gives CASSLGGEDTQYF.

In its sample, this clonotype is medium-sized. The CDR3 region is CSVEDSGTQYF. DNA of the CDR3: TGCAGCGTTGAAGATTCGGGGACCCAGTACTTC. The gene calls are TRBV29-1 and TRBJ2-5; D gene uncertain. The V end lost 0 bases, the J end lost 7 bases, and 6 bases lay between the germline ends. The CDR3 runs 11 residues. From germline, CDR1 is SQVTM and CDR2 ANQGSEA.

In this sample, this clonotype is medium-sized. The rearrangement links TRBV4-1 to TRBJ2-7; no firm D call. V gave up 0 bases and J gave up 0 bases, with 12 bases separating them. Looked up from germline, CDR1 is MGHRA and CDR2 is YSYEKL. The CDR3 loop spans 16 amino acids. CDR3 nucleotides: TGCGCCAGCAGCCAAGATGGGCTTTCGAGCTCCTACGAGCAGTACTTC. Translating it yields CASSQDGLSSSYEQYF.

CDR3 sequence: CAWSVPVRDTQYF. Here the CDR3 DNA reads TGTGCCTGGAGTGTACCGGTAAGAGATACGCAGTATTTT. The V and J genes are TRBV30 and TRBJ2-3; D gene unclear. Germline lookup yields CDR1 GTSNPN and CDR2 SVGIG (reference sequence). The V gene lost 0 bases and the J gene lost 5 bases, with 9 bases spanning the gap. The CDR3 is 13 residues long.

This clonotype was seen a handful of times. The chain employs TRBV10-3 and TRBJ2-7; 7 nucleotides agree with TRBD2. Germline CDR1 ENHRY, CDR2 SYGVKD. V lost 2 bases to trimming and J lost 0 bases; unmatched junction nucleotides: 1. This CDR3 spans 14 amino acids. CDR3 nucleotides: TGTGCCATCAGTGAGGCGGGGGACTCCTACGAGCAGTACTTC. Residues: CAISEAGDSYEQYF.

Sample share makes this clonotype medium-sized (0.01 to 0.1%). The CDR3 reads CSARVGWDLRTDTQYF. Here the CDR3 DNA reads TGCAGTGCTAGAGTGGGGTGGGACCTCCGGACAGATACGCAGTATTTT. The genes are TRBV20-1 and TRBJ2-3, with D perhaps assigned TRBD1 or TRBD2 (5 bases each). Germline V gene sequence: CDR1 DFQATT, CDR2 SNEGSKA (reference sequence). The CDR3 has 16 amino acids. Trimming cost V 1 base and J 3 bases, with 17 bases left between them.

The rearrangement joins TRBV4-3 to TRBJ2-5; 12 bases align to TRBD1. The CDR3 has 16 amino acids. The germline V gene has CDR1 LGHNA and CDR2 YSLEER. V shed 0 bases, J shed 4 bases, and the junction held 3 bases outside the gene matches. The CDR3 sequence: CASSQEMGQGAETQYF. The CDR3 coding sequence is TGCGCCAGCAGCCAAGAGATGGGACAGGGGGCAGAGACCCAGTACTTC.

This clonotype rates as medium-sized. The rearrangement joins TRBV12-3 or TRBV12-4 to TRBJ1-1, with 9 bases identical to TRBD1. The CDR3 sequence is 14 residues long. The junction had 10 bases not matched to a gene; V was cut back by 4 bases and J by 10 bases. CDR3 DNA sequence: TGTGCCAGCAGTTGGGGGGGACAGGGAAGTGCAGCTTTCTTT. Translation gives CASSWGGQGSAAFF.

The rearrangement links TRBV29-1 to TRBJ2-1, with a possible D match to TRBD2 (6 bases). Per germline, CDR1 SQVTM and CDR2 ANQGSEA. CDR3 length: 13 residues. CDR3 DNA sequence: TGCAGTGGAGGGCGGAGGTCCTACAATGAGCAGTTCTTC. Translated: CSGGRRSYNEQFF.

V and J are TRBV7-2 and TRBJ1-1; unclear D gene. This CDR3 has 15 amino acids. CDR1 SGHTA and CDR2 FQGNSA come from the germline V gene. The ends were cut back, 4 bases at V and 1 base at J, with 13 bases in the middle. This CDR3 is CASSWDHTSNTEAFF. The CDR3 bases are TGTGCCAGCAGCTGGGATCATACCTCGAACACTGAAGCTTTCTTT.

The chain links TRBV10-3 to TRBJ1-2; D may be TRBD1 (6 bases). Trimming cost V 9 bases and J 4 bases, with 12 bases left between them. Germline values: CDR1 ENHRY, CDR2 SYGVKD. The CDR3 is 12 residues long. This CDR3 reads CAIYADSYGYTF. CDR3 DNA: TGTGCCATTTACGCGGACAGCTATGGCTACACCTTC.

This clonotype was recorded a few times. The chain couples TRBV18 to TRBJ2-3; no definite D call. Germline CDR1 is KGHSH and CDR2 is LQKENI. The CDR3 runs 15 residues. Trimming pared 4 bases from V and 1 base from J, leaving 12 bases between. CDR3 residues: CASSRDRMGTDTQYF. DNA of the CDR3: TGTGCCAGCTCACGTGATAGGATGGGCACAGATACGCAGTATTTT.

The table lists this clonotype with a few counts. The CDR3 DNA is TGCAGCGTGGGAAACTATGGCTACACCTTC. Translation: CSVGNYGYTF. The chain combines TRBV29-1 with TRBJ1-2; D gene unclear. The CDR3 spans 10 residues. The germline CDR1 and CDR2 sequences are SQVTM and ANQGSEA. Trimming cost V 6 bases and J 2 bases, with 4 bases left between them.

The CDR3 DNA is TGTGCCAGCAGATCAAGGGACTTCCGGGCCTACAATGAGCAGTTCTTC. Protein: CASRSRDFRAYNEQFF. The V gene is TRBV27, the J gene TRBJ2-1, with a tentative D call TRBD2 (6 bases). The CDR3 spans 16 residues. Germline V gene sequence: CDR1 MNHEY, CDR2 SMNVEV (reference sequence). Trimming stripped 6 bases from V and 2 bases from J, with 17 bases between.

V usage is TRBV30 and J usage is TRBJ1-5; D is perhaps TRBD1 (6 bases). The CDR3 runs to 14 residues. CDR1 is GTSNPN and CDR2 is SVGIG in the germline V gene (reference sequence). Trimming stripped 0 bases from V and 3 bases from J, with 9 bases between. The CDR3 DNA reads TGTGCCTGGAGTGTAGGGGGAAACAATCAGCCCCAGCATTTT. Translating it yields CAWSVGGNNQPQHF.

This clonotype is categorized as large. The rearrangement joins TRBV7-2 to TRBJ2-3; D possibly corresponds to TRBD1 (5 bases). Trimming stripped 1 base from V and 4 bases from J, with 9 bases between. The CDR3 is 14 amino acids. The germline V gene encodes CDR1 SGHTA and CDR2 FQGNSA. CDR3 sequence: CASSLEGQSDTQYF. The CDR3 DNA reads TGTGCCAGCAGCTTAGAGGGGCAGTCAGATACGCAGTATTTT.